This entry lists 14 T cell receptor beta chains sequenced from one sample in a study of T cell repertoires in cytomegalovirus infection. What these receptors recognize is not known. TCRdb re-analysed the reads in MiXCR, keeping a single row per CDR3 protein. The sample records roughly 500,000 distinct CDR3 sequences, 33% being singletons. The sample consisted of cultured PBMCs, taken from culture after CMV antigen stimulation. Receptors originate from a human donor in good health (CMV status not recorded). Some clones in this sample may be carry-over from other donors' samples.

J is TRBJ2-7 and V is TRBV27; TRBD2 matches at 13 bases. V lost 1 base, J lost 5 bases, and 8 bases stayed unmatched. The CDR3 has 17 residues. The V gene's germline CDR1 is MNHEY and CDR2 SMNVEV (reference sequence). The CDR3 DNA is TGTGCCAGCAGTTTATTTACTAGCGGGGGGGTCTGGCACGAGCAGTACTTC. It is translated as CASSLFTSGGVWHEQYF.

This clonotype appeared many times. V usage is TRBV7-2 and J usage is TRBJ1-2; D gene unclear. With 4 bases removed from V and 4 bases from J, the gap between germline ends came to 13 bases. Germline-derived CDR1 and CDR2 are SGHTA and FQGNSA. CDR3 size: 14 residues. The CDR3 sequence is CASSSHARSYGYTF. The CDR3 bases are TGTGCCAGCAGCTCACACGCCCGGTCCTATGGCTACACCTTC.

This chain links TRBV19 with TRBJ2-3, with D possibly TRBD2 on 5 matching bases. From germline, CDR1 is LNHDA and CDR2 SQIVND (reference sequence). Trimming removed 3 bases from V and 2 bases from J, with 6 bases in between. CDR3 length equals 13 residues. The CDR3 nucleotides are TGTGCCAGTAGTATCGGGAACACAGATACGCAGTATTTT. Its translation is CASSIGNTDTQYF.

V is TRBV27 and J is TRBJ2-6, with 11 bases fitting TRBD1. In germline, CDR1 is MNHEY, CDR2 SMNVEV (reference sequence). The CDR3 spans 18 residues. V dropped 2 bases and J dropped 1; count of bases not matched to a gene: 4. The CDR3 sequence is CASSLRTGGTSGANVLTF. CDR3 bases: TGTGCCAGCAGTTTACGGACAGGGGGCACTTCTGGGGCCAACGTCCTGACTTTC.

This clonotype was recorded many times. The V and J genes are TRBV7-2 and TRBJ2-1; 8 bases map to TRBD2. This CDR3 spans 17 amino acids. Germline V gene sequence: CDR1 SGHTA, CDR2 FQGNSA. V was pared by 1 base and J by 0 bases, with 5 bases of the junction left unmatched. DNA of the CDR3: TGTGCCAGCAGCTTAGTAGGCGGGAGGTTCTCCTACAATGAGCAGTTCTTC. Its protein product is CASSLVGGRFSYNEQFF.

This clonotype was counted a few times. This rearrangement joins TRBV7-2 to TRBJ1-2; tentative D call: TRBD1 (6 bases). Trimming removed 5 bases at V and 4 bases at J, with 14 bases between. The V gene's germline CDR1 is SGHTA and CDR2 FQGNSA. The length of the CDR3 is 14 residues. The CDR3 DNA reads as TGTGCCAGCAGCGGACAGCTTTCCCGCTATGGCTACACCTTC. This codes for CASSGQLSRYGYTF.

The chain employs TRBV20-1 and TRBJ2-1; 7 bases align to TRBD2. The germline V gene encodes CDR1 DFQATT and CDR2 SNEGSKA (reference sequence). This CDR3 comprises 14 residues. The J segment lost 4 bases and the V segment lost 5 bases, leaving 8 bases of the junction unmatched. CDR3 in DNA: TGCAGTGCTCCAGGACTAGGCGGGTACAATGAGCAGTTCTTC. Translated: CSAPGLGGYNEQFF.

The chain uses TRBV7-2 and TRBJ2-7; maybe TRBD1 (6 bases). V was shortened by 2 bases and J by 2 bases, with 13 bases between the two germline ends. The CDR3 has 15 amino acids. Germline V gives CDR1 SGHTA, CDR2 FQGNSA. CDR3 region: CASSLFPGQTYEQYF. CDR3 bases: TGTGCCAGCAGCTTATTCCCCGGACAGACCTACGAGCAGTACTTC.

This clonotype was seen a few times. V usage is TRBV6-4 and J usage is TRBJ2-7; tentative D call: TRBD2 (6 bases). This CDR3 region has 14 residues. The V and J ends lost 6 bases and 6 bases respectively, with 18 bases between them. Looked up from germline, CDR1 is MRHNA and CDR2 is SNTAGT. CDR3 sequence (DNA): TGTGCCAGCAGCGCAGACTCGGGGGATAGCGAGCAGTACTTC. Protein product: CASSADSGDSEQYF.

This clonotype was seen only a few times. The V call is TRBV19, the J call TRBJ2-2; 10 bases map to TRBD2. The CDR3 is 14 residues long. Trimming removed 5 bases from V and 7 bases from J; junction bases left unmatched: 4. Germline loops: CDR1 LNHDA, CDR2 SQIVND (reference sequence). CDR3 coding DNA: TGTGCCAGTAGTCCTAGCGGGAGTGTCGGGGAGCTGTTTTTT. It codes for CASSPSGSVGELFF.

This clonotype was seen at least ten times. The V and J genes are TRBV7-6 and TRBJ2-2; D gene ambiguous. There are 14 residues in the CDR3. Per germline, CDR1 SGHVS and CDR2 FNYEAQ. Trimming stripped 2 bases from V and 10 bases from J, with 14 bases between. The CDR3 region has the DNA TGTGCCAGCAGCTTAATGGCTACACCGGAGGAGCTGTTTTTT. Its protein is CASSLMATPEELFF. The variable domain in full, completed from reference TRBV7-6 and TRBJ2-2, reads GAGVSQSPRYKVTKRGQDVALRCDPISGHVSLYWYRQALGQGPEFLTYFNYEAQQDKSGLPNDRFSAERPEGSISTLTIQRTEQRDSAMYRCASSLMATPEELFFGEGSRLTVL.

V usage is TRBV6-2 or TRBV6-3 and J usage is TRBJ2-3; D is ambiguous. V gave up 2 bases and J gave up 0 bases, with 9 bases separating them. The germline V gene has CDR1 MNHEY and CDR2 SVGEGT. The CDR3 runs 15 residues. The CDR3 is CASSYIGVSTDTQYF. In DNA form, the CDR3 reads TGTGCCAGCAGTTACATTGGGGTCAGCACAGATACGCAGTATTTT.

This clonotype showed up just a few times. The chain links TRBV25-1 to TRBJ2-4; tentative D call: TRBD1 (5 bases). Looked up from germline, CDR1 is MGHDK and CDR2 is SYGVNS. This CDR3 contains 16 residues. V lost 5 bases to trimming and J lost 0 bases, with 14 bases between them. The DNA of the CDR3 is TGTGCCAGCAGTCCCCAGGGTACCCTAGCCAAAAACATTCAGTACTTC. Protein: CASSPQGTLAKNIQYF.

This clonotype was detected only a few times. This sequence joins TRBV7-6 and TRBJ1-4; possibly TRBD1 for D (6 bases). Trimming cost V 2 bases and J 8 bases, with 9 bases left between them. The CDR3 runs to 13 residues. Germline-derived CDR1 and CDR2 are SGHVS and FNYEAQ. CDR3: CASSLTQGEKLFF. In nucleotides, the CDR3 is TGTGCCAGCAGCTTAACTCAGGGGGAAAAACTGTTTTTT.